This T cell receptor beta chain comes out of a study of blood T cell repertoires in COVID-19. Study-wide background: PBMCs, B-cell-depleted T cells, or T cells provided the cDNA or gDNA that made up the material.

At least ten counts were recorded for this clone. Enrolled through a virtual design, the participants were between 18 and 89 years of age and came from under 25 US areas. Which cohort a participant joined came from the clinical history participants gave. The authors' processing: Scientists estimated how many nucleated cells there were by amplifying reference gene primers. Profiling relied on immunoSEQ multiplex PCR, and the TCRdb table lists in-frame clones only, not all of them. V, J and clone size were drawn from that table, and D and trimming were deduced from the DNA. This table holds hundreds of thousands of clones, 88% found once. Looked up from germline, CDR1 is GTSNPN and CDR2 is SVGIG (reference sequence). Unmatched junction bases numbered 0, after V lost 5 bases and J lost 2 bases. This CDR3 contains 12 residues.

The sample consisted of PBMCs or T cells enriched from blood (not recorded which). The V and J genes are TRBV30 and TRBJ1-2, with TRBD1 identical over 9 bases. This receptor was obtained from a woman aged 40-49 years with acute COVID-19. The CDR3 is CAWDRGNYGYTF. CDR3 nucleotide sequence: TGTGCCTGGGACAGGGGGAACTATGGCTACACCTTC.